These T cell receptor beta chains were read from a single sample in a study of beta chain features in type 1 diabetes. The protocol was immunoSEQ multiplex PCR, while the TCRdb copy is restricted to in-frame clones and leaves out a portion. The profile shows fewer than 400,000 clones, 7.5% to 9% of them singletons. Sequenced sample: central memory CD4+ T cells from blood. The receptor set was obtained from a woman aged 18-35 years in good health. Each CDR3 is given with its conserved first and last residue. D genes are given only for firm matches. Where a row states a size, it is once, few, many or the class of an expanded clone; other rows omit it.

d_call j_call v_call clone_size cdr3_aa cdr3_nt
. TRBJ2-1 TRBV7-3 many CASSLGPYNEQFF TGTGCCAGCAGCTTAGGACCCTACAATGAGCAGTTCTTC
TRBD1 TRBJ2-7 TRBV2 few CASSPDRFAYEQYF TGTGCCAGCAGTCCGGACAGGTTTGCCTACGAGCAGTACTTC
. TRBJ2-7 TRBV9 . CASSVAPGGGNEQYF TGTGCCAGCAGCGTCGCCCCAGGTGGGGGGAACGAGCAGTACTTC
. TRBJ2-3 TRBV6-1 . CASSPEDWGGNTQYF TGTGCCAGCAGTCCCGAGGATTGGGGCGGTAATACGCAGTATTTT
TRBD1 TRBJ1-2 TRBV7-2 many CASSLVQGAWDGYTF TGTGCCAGCAGCTTAGTTCAGGGGGCGTGGGATGGCTACACCTTC
TRBD2 TRBJ2-1 TRBV9 few CASSGPGTTREQFF TGTGCCAGCAGCGGACCCGGGACTACGCGTGAGCAGTTCTTC
. TRBJ2-7 TRBV28 . CASAFGAGYEQYF TGTGCCAGCGCGTTCGGGGCGGGTTACGAGCAGTACTTC
TRBD2 TRBJ2-1 TRBV7-9 many CASSSLSGGPREQFF TGTGCCAGCAGCTCCCTTTCGGGAGGGCCGAGGGAGCAGTTCTTC
TRBD2 TRBJ2-3 TRBV6-6 . CASSPPGTSADTQYF TGTGCCAGCAGTCCCCCCGGGACTAGCGCAGATACGCAGTATTTT
. TRBJ2-7 TRBV5-4 many CASSLGTHETYEQYF TGTGCCAGCAGCTTGGGGACACACGAAACCTACGAGCAGTACTTC
. TRBJ2-5 TRBV6-6 . CASSPRSQETQYF TGTGCCAGCAGCCCTAGGTCCCAAGAGACCCAGTACTTC
. TRBJ2-7 TRBV27 . CASSLYGTSYEQYF TGTGCCAGCAGTTTATATGGGACGTCCTACGAGCAGTACTTC
TRBD1 TRBJ2-5 TRBV6-5 . CASSRQGKETQYF TGTGCCAGCAGTCGACAGGGAAAAGAGACCCAGTACTTC
TRBD1 TRBJ1-1 TRBV6-6 few CASSQLQGAEAFF TGTGCCAGCAGTCAACTACAGGGGGCTGAAGCTTTCTTT
. TRBJ2-1 TRBV11-2 many CASSAIALGNEQFF TGTGCCAGCAGCGCCATAGCCCTGGGCAATGAGCAGTTCTTC
. TRBJ1-5 TRBV28 . CASSARQAAGYQPQHF TGTGCCAGCAGTGCCAGACAGGCGGCAGGATATCAGCCCCAGCATTTT
. TRBJ2-7 TRBV7-6 few CASSFGPGDEQYF .
TRBD2 TRBJ2-2 TRBV7-8 few CASSRSGARGTGELFF TGTGCCAGCAGCCGCAGCGGGGCACGGGGCACCGGGGAGCTGTTTTTT
. TRBJ1-2 TRBV6-5 . CASRTGSVYGYTF TGTGCCAGCCGCACCGGGAGCGTCTATGGCTACACCTTC
. TRBJ2-5 TRBV7-9 few CASSSDVTRQTQYF TGTGCCAGCAGCTCGGACGTAACGAGGCAGACCCAGTACTTC
TRBD2 TRBJ2-1 TRBV9 few CASRASGSNEQFF TGTGCCAGCAGAGCTAGCGGGAGCAATGAGCAGTTCTTC
TRBD1 TRBJ2-2 TRBV6-1 few CASGVGQGWAGELFF TGTGCCAGCGGGGTCGGACAGGGATGGGCCGGGGAGCTGTTTTTT
. TRBJ2-7 TRBV7-3 few CASSLSRTGHEQYF TGTGCCAGCAGCTTAAGCCGGACCGGGCACGAGCAGTACTTC
. TRBJ2-3 TRBV9 . CASSAESDTQYF TGTGCCAGCAGCGCAGAATCAGATACGCAGTATTTT
. TRBJ2-6 TRBV7-9 few CASSRLLSGANVLTF TGTGCCAGCAGCCGACTTTTATCTGGGGCCAACGTCCTGACTTTC
. TRBJ2-6 TRBV5-4 few CASSLGAANSGANVLTF TGTGCCAGCAGCTTGGGGGCAGCCAACTCTGGGGCCAACGTCCTGACTTTC
TRBD1 TRBJ2-7 TRBV7-6 few CASSPPTGETYEQYF TGTGCCAGCAGCCCCCCGACAGGGGAAACCTACGAGCAGTACTTC
. TRBJ2-5 TRBV7-9 . CASSPGLASETQYF TGTGCCAGCAGCCCGGGCCTAGCGTCGGAGACCCAGTACTTC
. TRBJ2-7 TRBV28 few CASSPTGFLASSYEQYF TGTGCCAGCAGTCCGACGGGTTTTCTAGCGTCGTCCTACGAGCAGTACTTC
TRBD1 TRBJ2-5 TRBV7-2 few CASSPRTGSGQETQYF TGTGCCAGCAGCCCTCGGACAGGGTCGGGGCAAGAGACCCAGTACTTC
TRBD1 TRBJ1-5 TRBV19 many CASNADRGGDQPQHF TGTGCCAGTAACGCAGACAGGGGCGGCGATCAGCCCCAGCATTTT
. TRBJ2-7 TRBV2 few CASSDSSGRVGEQYF TGTGCCAGCAGTGATAGTTCGGGCAGGGTGGGCGAGCAGTACTTC
TRBD1 TRBJ2-5 TRBV18 . CASSPRTGSETQYF TGTGCCAGCTCGCCCCGGACAGGGAGCGAGACCCAGTACTTC
TRBD1 TRBJ2-5 TRBV4-1 . CASSQYGQGARETQYF TGCGCCAGCAGCCAATACGGACAGGGGGCGCGGGAGACCCAGTACTTC
. TRBJ1-1 TRBV11-1 few CASSLGTARLNTEAFF TGTGCCAGCAGCTTAGGAACTGCCCGCTTGAACACTGAAGCTTTCTTT
TRBD2 TRBJ2-1 TRBV27 . CASSSRTSGRAVSYNEQFF TGTGCCAGCAGTTCCCGGACTAGCGGGAGGGCTGTCTCCTACAATGAGCAGTTCTTC
TRBD2 TRBJ2-1 TRBV15 few CATSRDRPSGYNEQFF TGTGCCACCAGCAGAGATAGGCCTAGCGGGTACAATGAGCAGTTCTTC
TRBD2 TRBJ2-7 TRBV7-8 few CASSLGRHQGTSGSKNHEQYF TGTGCCAGCAGCTTGGGGCGACACCAAGGGACTAGCGGGAGTAAGAACCACGAGCAGTACTTC
. TRBJ1-3 TRBV6-5 . CASSYSIQGNTIYF TGTGCCAGCAGTTACTCGATACAGGGAAACACCATATATTTT
. TRBJ2-1 TRBV7-9 . CASSFGGTYNEQFF TGTGCCAGCAGCTTCGGGGGCACCTACAATGAGCAGTTCTTC
TRBD1 TRBJ1-1 TRBV5-6 few CASSLEQGWSEAFF TGTGCCAGCAGCTTGGAACAGGGGTGGTCTGAAGCTTTCTTT
. TRBJ2-7 TRBV9 . CASSGFPRGIQYF TGTGCCAGCAGCGGCTTTCCCCGGGGGATCCAGTACTTC
. TRBJ2-1 TRBV7-8 . CASSLLHSSEQFF TGTGCCAGCAGCTTACTTCATTCGAGTGAGCAGTTCTTC
TRBD1 TRBJ2-7 TRBV11-2 few CASSFIRTGSNSRLYEQYF TGTGCCAGCAGCTTCATACGGACAGGGTCAAATTCTAGACTCTACGAGCAGTACTTC
TRBD2 TRBJ2-4 TRBV28 many CASSLGGDIQYF TGTGCCAGCAGTTTAGGGGGGGACATTCAGTACTTC
. TRBJ2-7 TRBV5-1 . CASSLQGSSDYEQYF TGCGCCAGCAGCTTGCAGGGCTCGTCGGACTACGAGCAGTACTTC
. TRBJ2-7 TRBV11-2 . CASSSSYEQYF TGTGCCAGCAGCTCATCCTACGAGCAGTACTTC
. TRBJ2-7 TRBV29-1 few CSVEARSGYEQYF TGCAGCGTTGAAGCAAGGTCTGGTTACGAGCAGTACTTC
. TRBJ2-2 TRBV5-6 . CASRQNWATRVRTGELFF TGTGCCAGCAGACAAAACTGGGCCACCAGGGTGCGAACCGGGGAGCTGTTTTTT
. TRBJ2-7 TRBV20-1 . CSARPVREQYF TGCAGTGCTAGACCTGTCCGCGAGCAGTACTTC
. TRBJ2-5 TRBV28 . CASSPLAETQYF TGTGCCAGCAGTCCCTTAGCGGAGACCCAGTACTTC
. TRBJ1-1 TRBV5-1 . CASSFSINAEAFF TGCGCCAGCAGCTTTTCGATCAACGCTGAAGCTTTCTTT